This TCR beta chain was profiled in a study of OX40 agonist ivuxolimab in advanced cancers. Across the whole study: Of the patients, three showed partial responses, one with hepatocellular carcinoma and two with cutaneous melanoma.

The V end lost 3 bases, the J end lost 8 bases, and 17 bases lay between the germline ends. Germline V gene data show CDR1 as SGHDT and CDR2 as YYEEEE. The CDR3 has 15 amino acids. Sequenced by immunoSEQ multiplex PCR; TCRdb stores in-frame clones only, minus some. The sample has approximately 100,000 clones; 90% are singletons. This clone was detected once. The source of this sequence is an adult with an advanced solid tumor such as melanoma, head and neck, liver or kidney cancer. This material consisted of CD4+ or CD8+ T cells sorted from blood, taken in a trial of the OX40 agonist ivuxolimab. The chain joins TRBV5-6 to TRBJ1-4; the D gene is possibly TRBD1 (6 bases). CDR3 sequence (DNA): TGTGCCAGCAGCTATTGGGGGCAGGGCCCCGAAAAACTGTTTTTT. It is translated as CASSYWGQGPEKLFF.